The entry that follows covers one T cell receptor (beta chain) sequence. There are 15 residues in the CDR3. The V and J ends lost 2 bases and 7 bases, in that order; junction bases with no gene match: 8. Germline values: CDR1 MDHEN, CDR2 SYDVKM. This record belongs to a study of shared clonotypes between healthy human individuals. Sequencing used immunoSEQ multiplex PCR; TCRdb keeps in-frame clones, though not all of them. The table lists about 2.3 million clones, approximately 93% of them singletons, with roughly 0.36% in the top ten. The gene calls are TRBV28 and TRBJ2-7, with TRBD2 matching over 10 bases. The source of this sequence is a man aged 18-30 years in good health. Some clones in this sample may be carry-over from other donors' samples. The sample taken for sequencing was naive CD4+ T cells from PBMCs. The subset: CD45RA+ positively selected. This chain's CDR3 is CASSLLAGVFREQYF. For the CDR3, the DNA is TGTGCCAGCAGTTTACTAGCGGGAGTTTTCCGGGAGCAGTACTTC. Full variable domain (remainder filled in from reference TRBV28 and TRBJ2-7): DVKVTQSSRYLVKRTGEKVFLECVQDMDHENMFWYRQDPGLGLRLIYFSYDVKMKEKGDIPEGYSVSREKKERFSLILESASTNQTSMYLCASSLLAGVFREQYFGPGTRLTVT.